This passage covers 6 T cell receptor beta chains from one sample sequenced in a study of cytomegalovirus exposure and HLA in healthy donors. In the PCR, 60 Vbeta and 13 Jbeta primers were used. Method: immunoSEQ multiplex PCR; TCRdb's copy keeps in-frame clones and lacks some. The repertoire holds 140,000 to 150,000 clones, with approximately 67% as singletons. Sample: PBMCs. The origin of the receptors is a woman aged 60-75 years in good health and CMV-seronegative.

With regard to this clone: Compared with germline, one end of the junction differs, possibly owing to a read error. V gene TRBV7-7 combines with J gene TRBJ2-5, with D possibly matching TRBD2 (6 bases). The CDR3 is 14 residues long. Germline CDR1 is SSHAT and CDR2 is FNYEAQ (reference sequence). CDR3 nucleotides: TGTGCTAGCAGCTTGGGGGGATTAAAAGAGACCCAGTACTTC. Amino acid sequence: CASSLGGLKETQYF.

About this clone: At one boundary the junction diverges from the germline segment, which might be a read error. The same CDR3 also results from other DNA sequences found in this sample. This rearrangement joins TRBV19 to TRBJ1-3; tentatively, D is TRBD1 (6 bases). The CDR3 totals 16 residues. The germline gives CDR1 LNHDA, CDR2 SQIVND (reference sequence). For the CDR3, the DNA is TGTGCCACCTGCCGTTCGCACAGGGCCCCTGGAAATACCATATATTTT. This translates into CATCRSHRAPGNTIYF.

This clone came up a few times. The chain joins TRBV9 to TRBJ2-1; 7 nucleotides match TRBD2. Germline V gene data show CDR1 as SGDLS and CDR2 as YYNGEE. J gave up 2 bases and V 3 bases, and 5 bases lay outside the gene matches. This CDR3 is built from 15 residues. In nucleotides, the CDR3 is TGTGCCAGCAGCGCCTTAGCGGGCGCCTACAATGAGCAGTTCTTC. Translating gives CASSALAGAYNEQFF.

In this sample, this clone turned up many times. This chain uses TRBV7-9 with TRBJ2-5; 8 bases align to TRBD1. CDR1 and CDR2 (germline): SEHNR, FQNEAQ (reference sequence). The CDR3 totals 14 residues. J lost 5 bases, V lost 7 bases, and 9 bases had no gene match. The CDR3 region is CASTATGAGETQYF. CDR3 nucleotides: TGTGCCAGCACCGCGACAGGGGCGGGGGAGACCCAGTACTTC.

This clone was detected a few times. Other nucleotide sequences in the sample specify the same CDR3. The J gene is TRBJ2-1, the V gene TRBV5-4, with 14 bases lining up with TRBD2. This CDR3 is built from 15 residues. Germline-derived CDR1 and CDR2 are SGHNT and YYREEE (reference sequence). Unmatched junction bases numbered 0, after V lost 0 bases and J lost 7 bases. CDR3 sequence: CASSLGLAGGNEQFF. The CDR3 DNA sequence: TGTGCCAGCAGCTTGGGACTAGCGGGGGGGAATGAGCAGTTCTTC.

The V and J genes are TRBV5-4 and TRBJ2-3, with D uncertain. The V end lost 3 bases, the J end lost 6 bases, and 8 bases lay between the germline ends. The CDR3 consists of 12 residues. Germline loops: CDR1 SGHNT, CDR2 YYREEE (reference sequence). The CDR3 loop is CASSWSGDTQYF. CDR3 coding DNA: TGTGCCAGCAGCTGGAGTGGGGATACGCAGTATTTT.